The T cell receptor beta chain under discussion was sequenced for a study of Ad26.COV2.S vaccination and SARS-CoV-2 variants. Remarks on this clone: Its matching antigen is unknown.

Treatment defined: around 19 received Ad26.COV2.S at low or high dose, single or two shots; about 5 received placebo; per-sample allocation not given. Sample collection was performed on day 63 after the first vaccine or placebo injection. Overall study findings and caveats: Reportedly, spike-specific CD8+ and CD4+ T cell responses achieved substantial breadth once vaccination had taken place. The analyses of TCR breadth and depth may have understated the size of total T cell responses. People who got the vaccine or the placebo had similar non-spike TCR breadth. Vaccine recipients showed a spike-specific TCR breadth that was higher than in placebo recipients.

The CDR3 loop spans 15 amino acids. Germline CDR1 and CDR2: LGHNA and YSLEER. J lost 4 bases, V lost 4 bases, and 4 bases had no gene match. Profiled with immunoSEQ multiplex PCR; TCRdb holds only in-frame clones, not every one. The repertoire holds about 280,000 clones, with 80% to 90% as singletons. The clonotype was recovered from a person aged 18-60 years who received the Ad26.COV2.S COVID-19 vaccine or a placebo. The chain recombines TRBV4-3 with TRBJ1-3; 10 bases fit TRBD1. Here the sequenced sample was peripheral blood, taken in a trial of Ad26.COV2.S vaccine versus placebo. This chain's CDR3 is CASSPADRGGNTIYF. For the CDR3, the DNA is TGCGCCAGCAGCCCAGCGGACAGGGGGGGAAACACCATATATTTT.